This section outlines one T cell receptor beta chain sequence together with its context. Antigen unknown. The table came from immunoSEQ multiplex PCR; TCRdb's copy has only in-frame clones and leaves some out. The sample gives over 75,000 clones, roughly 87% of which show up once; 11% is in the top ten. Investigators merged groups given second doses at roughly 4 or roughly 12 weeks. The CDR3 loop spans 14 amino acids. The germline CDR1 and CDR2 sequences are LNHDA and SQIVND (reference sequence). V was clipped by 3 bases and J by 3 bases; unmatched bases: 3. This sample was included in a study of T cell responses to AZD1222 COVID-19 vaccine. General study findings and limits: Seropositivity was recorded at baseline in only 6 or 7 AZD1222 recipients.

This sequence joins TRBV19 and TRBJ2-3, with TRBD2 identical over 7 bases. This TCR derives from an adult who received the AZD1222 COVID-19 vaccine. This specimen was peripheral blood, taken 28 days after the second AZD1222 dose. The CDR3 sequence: CASSIGEGTDTQYF. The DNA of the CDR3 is TGTGCCAGTAGTATTGGGGAGGGAACAGATACGCAGTATTTT.